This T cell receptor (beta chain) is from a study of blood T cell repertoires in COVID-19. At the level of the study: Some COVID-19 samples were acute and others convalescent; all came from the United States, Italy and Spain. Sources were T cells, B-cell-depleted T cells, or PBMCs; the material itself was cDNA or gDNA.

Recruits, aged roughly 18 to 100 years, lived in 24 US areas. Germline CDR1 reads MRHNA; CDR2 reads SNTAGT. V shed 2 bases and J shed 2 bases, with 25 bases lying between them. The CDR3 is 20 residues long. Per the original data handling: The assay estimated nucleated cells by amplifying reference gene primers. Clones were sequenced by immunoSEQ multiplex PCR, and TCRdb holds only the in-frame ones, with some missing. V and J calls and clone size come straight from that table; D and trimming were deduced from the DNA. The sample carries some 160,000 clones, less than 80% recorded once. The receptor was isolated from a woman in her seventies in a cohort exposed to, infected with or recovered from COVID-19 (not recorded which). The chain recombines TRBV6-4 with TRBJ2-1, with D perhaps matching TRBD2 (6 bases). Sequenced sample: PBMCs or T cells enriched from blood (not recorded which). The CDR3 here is CASSDPRTVILRGTYNEQFF. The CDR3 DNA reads TGTGCCAGCAGTGACCCCAGGACGGTTATTCTTCGCGGGACCTACAATGAGCAGTTCTTC.